These T cell receptor beta chains were read from a single sample in a study of T cell responses to AZD1222 COVID-19 vaccine. The protocol was immunoSEQ multiplex PCR, while the TCRdb copy is restricted to in-frame clones and leaves out a portion. The repertoire has approximately 150,000 clones, approximately 89% of them found once; the top ten carry around 1.5%. The sample consisted of peripheral blood, taken 28 days after the second AZD1222 dose. The receptors were sampled from an adult who received the AZD1222 COVID-19 vaccine. Each CDR3 is given with its conserved first and last residue. The D gene is left open where the match is weak. The listing skips clone size in some rows; elsewhere it reads once, few, many or a size class.

NA	TRBJ2-5	TRBD2	TRBV5-1	CASSPPPEREGKETQYF	TGCGCCAGCAGCCCGCCGCCGGAGCGGGAGGGGAAGGAGACCCAGTACTTC
NA	TRBJ1-5	NA	TRBV29-1	CSVEEGGGQPQHF	TGCAGCGTTGAAGAGGGGGGCGGTCAGCCCCAGCATTTT
NA	TRBJ2-7	NA	TRBV6-2/TRBV6-3	CASSYFYEQYF	TGTGCCAGCAGTTATTTCTACGAGCAGTACTTC
NA	TRBJ2-7	NA	TRBV7-2	CASSLALTDYEQYF	TGTGCCAGCAGCTTAGCGTTAACAGACTACGAGCAGTACTTC
NA	TRBJ1-6	TRBD1	TRBV6-5	CASSYQPTGMNSPLHF	TGTGCCAGCAGTTACCAACCGACAGGGATGAATTCACCCCTCCACTTT
NA	TRBJ2-7	TRBD2	TRBV11-3	CASSFTGDYQYEQYF	TGTGCCAGCAGCTTTACCGGGGACTACCAATACGAGCAGTACTTC
NA	TRBJ2-2	NA	TRBV29-1	CSVPIGTGELFF	TGCAGCGTACCGATTGGGACCGGGGAGCTGTTTTTT
once	TRBJ1-6	NA	TRBV5-1	CASSLATEQNSPLHF	TGCGCCAGCAGCTTGGCTACAGAACAAAATTCACCCCTCCACTTT
NA	TRBJ2-1	TRBD2	TRBV11-2	CASSLAGGINEQFF	TGTGCCAGCAGCTTAGCGGGAGGAATCAATGAGCAGTTCTTC
NA	TRBJ2-7	TRBD1	TRBV24-1	CATSDGGDRGEQYF	TGTGCCACCAGTGATGGCGGGGACAGGGGGGAGCAGTACTTC
NA	TRBJ1-2	NA	TRBV7-8	CASSLSAGDSYGYTF	TGTGCCAGCAGCTTATCGGCAGGGGATTCCTATGGCTACACCTTC
NA	TRBJ1-1	NA	TRBV19	CASSIGGRGPETEAFF	TGTGCCAGTAGTATAGGAGGTCGGGGACCGGAGACTGAAGCTTTCTTT
NA	TRBJ1-1	TRBD1	TRBV7-6	CASSQDRGGTEAFF	TGTGCCAGCAGCCAAGACAGGGGTGGCACTGAAGCTTTCTTT
NA	TRBJ1-1	NA	TRBV24-1	CATRGPNTEAFF	TGTGCCACCAGGGGACCGAACACTGAAGCTTTCTTT
NA	TRBJ2-7	NA	TRBV6-2/TRBV6-3	CASRPSWSTYEQYF	TGTGCCAGCAGGCCTAGCTGGTCAACCTACGAGCAGTACTTC
NA	TRBJ2-1	TRBD1	TRBV5-4	CASSLAGQGRSYEQFF	TGTGCCAGCAGCTTGGCCGGACAGGGGAGGAGCTATGAGCAGTTCTTC
NA	TRBJ2-1	TRBD1	TRBV10-1	CASGIGTDYNEQFF	TGCGCCAGCGGGATCGGGACAGACTACAATGAGCAGTTCTTC
NA	TRBJ1-3	TRBD1	TRBV30	CACRDRGNTIYF	TGTGCCTGCCGGGACAGAGGAAACACCATATATTTT
NA	TRBJ1-6	TRBD1	TRBV27	CASRLGGPNNSPLHF	TGTGCCAGCAGGCTAGGGGGCCCGAATAATTCACCCCTCCACTTT
NA	TRBJ2-3	TRBD2	TRBV6-4	CASSESAGALDTQYF	TGTGCCAGCAGTGAATCAGCGGGAGCTCTTGATACGCAGTATTTT
NA	TRBJ1-1	NA	TRBV19	CASSISGGANTEAFF	TGTGCCAGTAGTATCTCTGGGGGCGCGAACACTGAAGCTTTCTTT
NA	TRBJ1-6	NA	TRBV19	CASSMGLQSPLHF	TGTGCCAGTAGTATGGGACTCCAGTCACCCCTCCACTTT
NA	TRBJ1-6	TRBD1	TRBV4-3	CASSPTEGQAGSPLHF	TGCGCCAGCAGCCCTACGGAGGGACAGGCTGGATCACCCCTCCACTTT
NA	TRBJ1-1	NA	TRBV5-1	CASSSRDGGSEAFF	TGCGCCAGCAGCTCCCGGGACGGTGGGTCTGAAGCTTTCTTT
once	TRBJ1-4	TRBD1	TRBV14	CASSRRTGGRIIANEKLFF	TGTGCCAGCAGCCGCCGGACAGGAGGGAGAATTATCGCTAATGAAAAACTGTTTTTT
NA	TRBJ2-1	NA	TRBV7-3	CASSLTGSGQFF	TGTGCCAGCAGCTTAACGGGGTCAGGGCAGTTCTTC
NA	TRBJ2-1	TRBD2	TRBV11-3	CASSLGAGGDNEQFF	TGTGCCAGCAGCCTCGGAGCGGGGGGGGACAATGAGCAGTTCTTC
NA	TRBJ2-5	TRBD2	TRBV3-1/TRBV3-2	CASSPSASGTSQETQYF	TGTGCCAGCAGCCCGTCGGCTAGCGGGACCTCCCAAGAGACCCAGTACTTC
once	TRBJ1-2	TRBD1	TRBV27	CASSFGFRTGANYGYTF	TGTGCCAGCAGTTTCGGGTTTAGGACAGGGGCTAACTATGGCTACACCTTC
once	TRBJ1-1	NA	TRBV5-1	CASSFGTMNTEAFF	TGCGCCAGCAGCTTCGGCACTATGAACACTGAAGCTTTCTTT
NA	TRBJ2-7	TRBD2	TRBV4-3	CASSPGLGNYEQYF	TGCGCCAGCAGCCCGGGACTAGGCAACTACGAGCAGTACTTC
once	TRBJ2-7	TRBD1	TRBV11-2	CASSPRDRGIYEQYF	TGTGCCAGCAGCCCCCGGGACAGGGGTATCTATGAGCAGTACTTC
once	TRBJ1-3	NA	TRBV7-2	CASSLGGAPTIYF	TGTGCCAGCAGCTTGGGAGGGGCGCCAACCATATATTTT
NA	TRBJ1-6	NA	TRBV5-4	CASSRGGGPSYNSPLHF	TGTGCCAGCAGCCGCGGGGGGGGTCCCTCCTATAATTCACCCCTCCACTTT
NA	TRBJ1-4	NA	TRBV15	CATSRDMAGGEKLFF	TGTGCCACCAGCAGAGATATGGCAGGTGGGGAAAAACTGTTTTTT
NA	TRBJ2-1	NA	TRBV5-8	CASSLGARFGEQFF	TGTGCCAGCAGCTTGGGCGCCCGTTTCGGTGAGCAGTTCTTC
NA	TRBJ2-3	NA	TRBV5-1	CASSLEGHGNTQYF	TGCGCCAGCAGCTTGGAAGGGCACGGGAATACGCAGTATTTT
NA	TRBJ1-1	NA	TRBV10-3	CAISEYRENTEAFF	TGTGCCATCAGTGAGTACAGAGAGAACACTGAAGCTTTCTTT
NA	TRBJ1-1	NA	TRBV6-5	CASSLIRVRGTEAFF	TGTGCCAGCAGTTTAATCAGGGTCAGGGGCACTGAAGCTTTCTTT
NA	TRBJ1-4	TRBD1	TRBV5-4	CASSLGTGNEKLFF	TGTGCCAGCAGCTTGGGGACAGGGAATGAAAAACTGTTTTTT
NA	TRBJ2-2	NA	TRBV15	CATRTDRNTGELFF	TGTGCCACCCGTACCGACAGAAACACCGGGGAGCTGTTTTTT